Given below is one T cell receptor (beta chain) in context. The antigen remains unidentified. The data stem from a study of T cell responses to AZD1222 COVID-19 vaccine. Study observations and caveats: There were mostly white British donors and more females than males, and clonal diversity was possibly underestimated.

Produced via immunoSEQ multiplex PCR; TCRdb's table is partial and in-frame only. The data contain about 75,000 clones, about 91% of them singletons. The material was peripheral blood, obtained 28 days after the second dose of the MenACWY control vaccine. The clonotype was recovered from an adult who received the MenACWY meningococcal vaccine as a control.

CDR3 nucleotide sequence: TGTGCCATCAGTGAGGAGTTACGTGGGAACACTGAAGCTTTCTTT. Translating gives CAISEELRGNTEAFF. V usage is TRBV10-3 and J usage is TRBJ1-1; D is ambiguous. The V end was cut by 2 bases, the J end by 1 base, with 11 bases between. The germline V gene encodes CDR1 ENHRY and CDR2 SYGVKD. The CDR3 is 15 amino acids.